This T cell receptor beta chain was sequenced during a study of T-cell memory formation after mild COVID-19. Findings and caveats of the study: Largely, contracting CD4+ clones fell within CM and EM, and contracting CD8+ clones within EMRA.

The CDR3 covers 13 residues. With V trimmed by 8 bases and J by 6 bases, 4 bases remained unmatched. Germline assignment: CDR1 SEHNR and CDR2 FQNEAQ (reference sequence). One entry per CDR3 protein results from TCRdb running MiXCR on the 5' RACE reads. Of more than 400,000 distinct CDR3 sequences listed, about 20% were seen once; the top ten hold about 12%. This clonotype has only a few counts. What it binds is not known. This clonotype originated in an adult woman who had mild COVID-19 (a few samples of this study predate the infection). Cell type and time point are not known. The rearrangement joins TRBV7-9 to TRBJ2-4; 10 nucleotides align to TRBD1. Sample: PBMCs or a T cell subset sorted from them (not recorded which). CDR3 nucleotides: TGTGCCAGCGGGGACAGGGGCCTAAACATTCAGTACTTC. It is translated as CASGDRGLNIQYF.